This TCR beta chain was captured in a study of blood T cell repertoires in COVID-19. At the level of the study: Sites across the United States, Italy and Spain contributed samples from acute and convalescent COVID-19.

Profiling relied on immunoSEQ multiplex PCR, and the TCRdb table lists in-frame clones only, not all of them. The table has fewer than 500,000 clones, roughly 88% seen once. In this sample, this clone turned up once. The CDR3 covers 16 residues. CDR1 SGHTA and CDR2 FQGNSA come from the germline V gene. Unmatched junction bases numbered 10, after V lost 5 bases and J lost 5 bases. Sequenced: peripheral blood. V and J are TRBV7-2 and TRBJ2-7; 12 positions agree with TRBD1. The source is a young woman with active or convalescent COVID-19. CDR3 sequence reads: CASSPRAGQGANEQYF. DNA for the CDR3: TGTGCCAGCAGCCCTAGGGCGGGACAGGGGGCCAACGAGCAGTACTTC.